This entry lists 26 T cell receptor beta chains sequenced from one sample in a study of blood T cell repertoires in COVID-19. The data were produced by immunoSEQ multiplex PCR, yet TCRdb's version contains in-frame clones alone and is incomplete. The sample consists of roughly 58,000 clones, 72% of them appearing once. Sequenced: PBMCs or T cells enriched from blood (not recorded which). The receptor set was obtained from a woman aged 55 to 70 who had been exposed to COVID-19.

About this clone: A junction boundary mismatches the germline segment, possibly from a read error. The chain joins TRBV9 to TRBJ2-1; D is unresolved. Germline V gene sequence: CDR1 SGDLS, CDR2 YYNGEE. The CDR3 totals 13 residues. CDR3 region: CASSVQSFNEQFF. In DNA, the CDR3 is TGTGCCAGCAGCGTCCAGTCCTTCAATGAGCAGTTCTTC.

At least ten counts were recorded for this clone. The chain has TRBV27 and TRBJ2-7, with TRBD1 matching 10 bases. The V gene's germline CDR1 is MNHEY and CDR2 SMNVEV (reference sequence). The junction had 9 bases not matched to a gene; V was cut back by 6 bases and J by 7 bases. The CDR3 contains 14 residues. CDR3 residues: CASSMRGTGVEQYF. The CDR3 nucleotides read TGTGCCAGCAGCATGAGGGGGACAGGGGTGGAGCAGTACTTC.

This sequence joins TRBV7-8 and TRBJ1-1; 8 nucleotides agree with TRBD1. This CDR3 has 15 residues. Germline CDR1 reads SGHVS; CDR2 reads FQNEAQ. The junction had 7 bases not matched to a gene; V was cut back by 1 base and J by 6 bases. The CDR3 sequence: CASSLGQGRAAEAFF. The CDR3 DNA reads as TGTGCCAGCAGCTTAGGACAGGGGCGTGCGGCTGAAGCTTTCTTT.

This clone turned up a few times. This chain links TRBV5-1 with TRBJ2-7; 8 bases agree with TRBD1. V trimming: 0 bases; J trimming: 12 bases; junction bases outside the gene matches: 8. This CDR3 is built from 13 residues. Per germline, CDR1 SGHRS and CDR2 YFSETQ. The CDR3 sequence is CASSLENRGVWYF. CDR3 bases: TGCGCCAGCAGCTTGGAAAACAGGGGGGTTTGGTACTTC.

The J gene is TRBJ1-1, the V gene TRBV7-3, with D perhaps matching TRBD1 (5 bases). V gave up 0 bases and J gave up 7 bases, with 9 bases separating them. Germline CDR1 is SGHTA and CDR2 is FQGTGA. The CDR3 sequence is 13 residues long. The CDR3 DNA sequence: TGTGCCAGCAGCTTAACCCCCCAGGGTGAAGCTTTCTTT. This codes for CASSLTPQGEAFF.

Here the CDR3 DNA reads TGTGCCAGCTCCCCAGCGGGAGACAAAAACATTCAGTACTTC. It translates to CASSPAGDKNIQYF. The chain has TRBV28 and TRBJ2-4; 8 positions match TRBD2. V gave up 8 bases and J gave up 3 bases; unmatched junction bases: 6. This CDR3 is 14 amino acids long. Germline loops: CDR1 MDHEN, CDR2 SYDVKM.

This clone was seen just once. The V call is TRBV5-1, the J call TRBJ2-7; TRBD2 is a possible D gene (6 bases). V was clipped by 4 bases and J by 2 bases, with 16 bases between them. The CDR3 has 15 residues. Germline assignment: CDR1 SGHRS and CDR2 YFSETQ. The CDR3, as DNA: TGCGCCAGCAGCCCTGGACTGGGCGGGACCTACGAGCAGTACTTC. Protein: CASSPGLGGTYEQYF.

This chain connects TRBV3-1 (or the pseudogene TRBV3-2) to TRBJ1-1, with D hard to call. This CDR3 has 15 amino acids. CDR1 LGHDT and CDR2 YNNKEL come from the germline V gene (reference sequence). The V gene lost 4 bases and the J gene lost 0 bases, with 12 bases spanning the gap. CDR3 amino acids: CASSLPGRLNTEAFF. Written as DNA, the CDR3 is TGTGCCAGCAGCCTCCCTGGGCGTTTGAACACTGAAGCTTTCTTT.

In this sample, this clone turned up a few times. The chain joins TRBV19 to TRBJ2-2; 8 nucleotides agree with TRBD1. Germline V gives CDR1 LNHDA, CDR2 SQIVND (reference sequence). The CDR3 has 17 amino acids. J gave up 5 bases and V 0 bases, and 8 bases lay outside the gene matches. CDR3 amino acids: CASSIDRPGQGTGELFF. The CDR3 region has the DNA TGTGCCAGTAGTATAGATCGCCCAGGACAGGGTACCGGGGAGCTGTTTTTT.

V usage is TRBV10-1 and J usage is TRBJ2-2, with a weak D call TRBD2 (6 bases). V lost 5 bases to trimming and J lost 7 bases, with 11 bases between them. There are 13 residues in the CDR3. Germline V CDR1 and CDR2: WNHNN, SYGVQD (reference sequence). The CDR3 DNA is TGCGCCAGCAGTCGGGGGTCGGGCGGGGAGCTGTTTTTT. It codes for CASSRGSGGELFF.

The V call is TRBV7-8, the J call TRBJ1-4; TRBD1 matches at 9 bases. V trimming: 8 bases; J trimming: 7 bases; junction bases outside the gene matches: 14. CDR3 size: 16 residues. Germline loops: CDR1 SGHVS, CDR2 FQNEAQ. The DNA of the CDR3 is TGTGCCAGCGGGGGACAGGGAGGGAGGTCTAGTGAAAAACTGTTTTTT. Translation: CASGGQGGRSSEKLFF.

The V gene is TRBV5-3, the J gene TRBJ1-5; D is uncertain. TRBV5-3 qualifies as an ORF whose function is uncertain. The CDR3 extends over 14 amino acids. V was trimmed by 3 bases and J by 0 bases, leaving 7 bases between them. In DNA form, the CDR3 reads TGTGCCAGAAGCTCAGTTTATAGCAATCAGCCCCAGCATTTT. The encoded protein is CARSSVYSNQPQHF.

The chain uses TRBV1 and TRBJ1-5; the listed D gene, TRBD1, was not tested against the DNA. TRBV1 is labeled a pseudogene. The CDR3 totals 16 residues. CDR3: CTSSQDRSGGSQPQHF. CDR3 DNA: TGCACCAGCAGCCAAGATAGGTCAGGGGGCTCTCAGCCCCAGCATTTT.

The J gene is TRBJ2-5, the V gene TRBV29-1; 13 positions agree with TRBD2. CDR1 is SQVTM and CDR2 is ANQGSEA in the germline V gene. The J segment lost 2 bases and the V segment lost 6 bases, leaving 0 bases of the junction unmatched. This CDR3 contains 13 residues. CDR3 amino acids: CSVTSGGQETQYF. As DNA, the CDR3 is TGCAGCGTGACTAGCGGGGGGCAAGAGACCCAGTACTTC.

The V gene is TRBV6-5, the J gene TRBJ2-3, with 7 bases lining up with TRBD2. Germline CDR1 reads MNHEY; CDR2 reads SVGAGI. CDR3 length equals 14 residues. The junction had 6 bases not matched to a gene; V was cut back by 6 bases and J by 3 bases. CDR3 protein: CASSKAGQTDTQYF. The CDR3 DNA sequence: TGTGCCAGCAGCAAAGCGGGGCAAACAGATACGCAGTATTTT.

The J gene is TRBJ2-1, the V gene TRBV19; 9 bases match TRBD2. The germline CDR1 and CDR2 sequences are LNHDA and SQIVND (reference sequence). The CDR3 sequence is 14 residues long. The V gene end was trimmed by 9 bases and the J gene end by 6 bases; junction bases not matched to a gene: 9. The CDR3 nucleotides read TGTGCCAGCTCAACCGGGACTAGCCTCAATGAGCAGTTCTTC. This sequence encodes CASSTGTSLNEQFF.

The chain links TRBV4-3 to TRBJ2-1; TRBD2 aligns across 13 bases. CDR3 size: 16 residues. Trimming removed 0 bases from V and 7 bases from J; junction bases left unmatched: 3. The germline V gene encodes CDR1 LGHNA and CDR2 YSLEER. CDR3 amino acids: CASSQDLTSGRNEQFF. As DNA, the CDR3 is TGCGCCAGCAGCCAAGATCTGACTAGCGGGAGGAATGAGCAGTTCTTC.

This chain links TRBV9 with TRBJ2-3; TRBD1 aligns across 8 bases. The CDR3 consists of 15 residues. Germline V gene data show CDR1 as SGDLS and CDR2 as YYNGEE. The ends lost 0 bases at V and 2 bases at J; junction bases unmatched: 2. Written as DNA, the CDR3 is TGTGCCAGCAGCGTAGGACAGGGGTTCACAGATACGCAGTATTTT. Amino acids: CASSVGQGFTDTQYF.

The CDR3 reads CASRPGLAGRGGKNIQYF. CDR3 sequence (DNA): TGTGCCAGCAGACCGGGACTAGCGGGGCGCGGGGGCAAAAACATTCAGTACTTC. The chain uses TRBV21-1 and TRBJ2-4; the D segment call TRBD2 is taken from the table without a DNA check. TRBV21-1 is termed a pseudogene. This CDR3 spans 18 amino acids.

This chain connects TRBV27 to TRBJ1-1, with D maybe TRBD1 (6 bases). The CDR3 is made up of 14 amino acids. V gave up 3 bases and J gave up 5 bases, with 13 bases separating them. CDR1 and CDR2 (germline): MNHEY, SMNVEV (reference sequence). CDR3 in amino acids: CASSFQGSGTEAFF. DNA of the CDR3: TGTGCCAGCAGTTTCCAGGGGTCGGGAACTGAAGCTTTCTTT.

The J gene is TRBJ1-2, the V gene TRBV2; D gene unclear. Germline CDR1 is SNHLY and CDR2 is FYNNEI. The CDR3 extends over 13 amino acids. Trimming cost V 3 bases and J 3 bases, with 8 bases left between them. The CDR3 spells CASSDEGDYGYTF. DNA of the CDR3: TGTGCCAGCAGTGACGAGGGAGACTATGGCTACACCTTC.

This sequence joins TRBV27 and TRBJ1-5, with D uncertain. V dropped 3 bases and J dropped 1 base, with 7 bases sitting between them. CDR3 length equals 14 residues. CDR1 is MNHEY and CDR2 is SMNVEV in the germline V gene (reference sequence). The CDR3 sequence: CASSFGRSNQPQHF. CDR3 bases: TGTGCCAGCAGTTTCGGGAGGAGCAATCAGCCCCAGCATTTT.

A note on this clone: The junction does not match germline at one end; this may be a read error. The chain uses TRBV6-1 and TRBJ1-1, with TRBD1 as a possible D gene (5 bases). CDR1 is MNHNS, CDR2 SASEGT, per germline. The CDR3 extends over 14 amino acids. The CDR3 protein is CARSDGVGGAEAFF. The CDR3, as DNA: TGTGCCCGCAGTGATGGGGTGGGGGGGGCTGAAGCTTTCTTT.

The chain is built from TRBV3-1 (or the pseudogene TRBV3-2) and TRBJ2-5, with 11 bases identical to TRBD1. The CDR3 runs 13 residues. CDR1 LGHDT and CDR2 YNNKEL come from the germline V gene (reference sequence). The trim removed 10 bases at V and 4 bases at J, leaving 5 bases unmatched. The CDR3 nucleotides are TGTGCCACGCGGACAGGGGGCGTAGAGACCCAGTACTTC. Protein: CATRTGGVETQYF.

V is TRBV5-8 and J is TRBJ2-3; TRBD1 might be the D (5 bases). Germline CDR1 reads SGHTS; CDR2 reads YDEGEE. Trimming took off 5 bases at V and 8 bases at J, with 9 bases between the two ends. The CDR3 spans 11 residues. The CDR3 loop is CASSVRGTQYF. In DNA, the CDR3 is TGTGCCAGCAGTGTAAGGGGTACGCAGTATTTT.

The CDR3 loop is CASSESGTGSIGELFF. The CDR3 bases are TGTGCCAGCAGTGAATCCGGGACAGGGAGTATCGGGGAGCTGTTTTTT. The chain employs TRBV6-1 and TRBJ2-2; 9 positions agree with TRBD1. The germline CDR1 and CDR2 sequences are MNHNS and SASEGT. The CDR3 loop spans 16 amino acids. Germline trimming cut 2 bases from V and 7 bases from J; bases unmatched to any gene: 8.